This T cell receptor beta chain was profiled in a study of blood T cell repertoires in COVID-19. Overall study context: T cells, B-cell-depleted T cells, or PBMCs provided the cDNA or gDNA that served as material.

Original data processing: From reference gene primer amplification, estimates of nucleated cell counts were derived. Repertoires were generated with immunoSEQ multiplex PCR, while TCRdb's copy carries only in-frame clones and drops some. That table supplies the V and J calls and clone size; D and trimming were determined from the DNA. The table has about 290,000 clones, approximately 80% seen once. The V gene's germline CDR1 is SGHTA and CDR2 FQGNSA. This CDR3 spans 14 amino acids. V lost 1 base, J lost 8 bases, and 2 bases stayed unmatched. Specimen: peripheral blood. This TCR was sampled from a woman aged 45-65 years with active or convalescent COVID-19. The V and J genes are TRBV7-2 and TRBJ2-2; 9 positions agree with TRBD1. The DNA for the CDR3 is TGTGCCAGCAGCTTAGAACAGGGGGCAGGGGAGCTGTTTTTT. This encodes CASSLEQGAGELFF.